This T cell receptor beta chain was recovered during a study of CD8+CD57+ T cells in acquired aplastic anemia. Genomic DNA, the template, was used for profiling of the TCR beta VDJ and CDR3. TCRdb passed the reads through MiXCR, listing each CDR3 protein once. The sample records tens of thousands of distinct CDR3 sequences, just over 70% being singletons. Sequencing was done on patients that had shown CD8+CD57+ cell expansion by flow cytometry. Germline CDR1 is DFQATT and CDR2 is SNEGSKA (reference sequence). Trimming stripped 7 bases from V and 4 bases from J, with 18 bases between. The CDR3 spans 14 residues.

The sample taken for sequencing was sorted CD4+, CD8+, or CD8+CD57+ T cells (not recorded which) from PBMCs. This TCR was recovered from a human donor with aplastic anemia. V is TRBV20-1 and J is TRBJ2-3; a possible D gene is TRBD1 (6 bases). In DNA form, the CDR3 reads TGCAGTGGCGAACAGGGTCTTTTGGCAGATACGCAGTATTTT. Translation: CSGEQGLLADTQYF.